A selection of T cell receptor beta chains follows, all from one sample in a study of blood T cells in healthy people across ages. TCRdb independently ran MiXCR on the 5' RACE reads; one entry per CDR3 protein. The data contain about 1,600,000 distinct CDR3 sequences, 42% of them singletons. The specimen sequenced was blood. The receptors were sampled from a woman under 30 in good health. CDR3s include the opening cysteine and the closing phenylalanine or tryptophan. Fields, in order: clone size, V gene, J gene, D gene, CDR3 DNA, CDR3 protein. D genes are given only for firm matches. Rows may omit the clone size; those that give it use once, few, many or a size class.

clone size: few
V gene: TRBV9
J gene: TRBJ2-1
D gene: -
CDR3 DNA: TGTGCCAGCAGCGTATATCCCGTGGGGCTAGGGGACAATGAGCAGTTCTTC
CDR3 protein: CASSVYPVGLGDNEQFF

clone size: -
V gene: TRBV4-1
J gene: TRBJ2-7
D gene: -
CDR3 DNA: TGCGCCAGCAGCCAACCGGGACACCCCTACGAGCAGTACTTC
CDR3 protein: CASSQPGHPYEQYF

clone size: -
V gene: TRBV7-9
J gene: TRBJ1-1
D gene: -
CDR3 DNA: TGTGCCAGCAGCGAAGGGCGGGGGCGGGGCACTGAAGCTTTCTTT
CDR3 protein: CASSEGRGRGTEAFF

clone size: -
V gene: TRBV7-2
J gene: TRBJ1-5
D gene: -
CDR3 DNA: TGTGCCAGCAGCCGTGGGGTTGTTAATCAGCCCCAGCATTTT
CDR3 protein: CASSRGVVNQPQHF

clone size: -
V gene: TRBV2
J gene: TRBJ1-1
D gene: -
CDR3 DNA: TGTGCCAGCCTGTCCTTGAGGGACACTGAAGCTTTCTTT
CDR3 protein: CASLSLRDTEAFF

clone size: -
V gene: TRBV10-2
J gene: TRBJ1-6
D gene: TRBD1
CDR3 DNA: TGCGCCAGCAAGGACAGGGGGACTAATTCACCCCTCCACTTT
CDR3 protein: CASKDRGTNSPLHF

clone size: -
V gene: TRBV20-1
J gene: TRBJ2-3
D gene: TRBD2
CDR3 DNA: TGCAGTGCTGTTCCGCCGAGCGGGGGCACAGATACGCAGTATTTT
CDR3 protein: CSAVPPSGGTDTQYF

clone size: -
V gene: TRBV21-1
J gene: TRBJ2-4
D gene: -
CDR3 DNA: TGTGCCAGCCGCCTTCGGACAGGGACGACCAAAAACATTCAGTACTTC
CDR3 protein: CASRLRTGTTKNIQYF

clone size: -
V gene: TRBV7-9
J gene: TRBJ2-6
D gene: TRBD2
CDR3 DNA: TGTGCCAGCAGCCCGCGGACTAGCGGGGGGGGTACTGGGGCCAACGTCCTGACTTTC
CDR3 protein: CASSPRTSGGGTGANVLTF

clone size: -
V gene: TRBV20-1
J gene: TRBJ2-3
D gene: -
CDR3 DNA: TGCAGTGCTAGAGTAGGAGGTCCCACAAGCACAGATACGCAGTATTTT
CDR3 protein: CSARVGGPTSTDTQYF

clone size: -
V gene: TRBV5-1
J gene: TRBJ2-7
D gene: TRBD2
CDR3 DNA: TGCGCCAGCTTTCTAACTAGCGGGAGTTATGAGCAGTACTTC
CDR3 protein: CASFLTSGSYEQYF

clone size: few
V gene: TRBV12-3/TRBV12-4
J gene: TRBJ2-1
D gene: -
CDR3 DNA: TGTGCCAGCGCGCTGAGACGCAATGAAGAGCAGTTCTTC
CDR3 protein: CASALRRNEEQFF

clone size: -
V gene: TRBV29-1
J gene: TRBJ2-3
D gene: -
CDR3 DNA: TGCAGCGTTGGCCCGGGGCCGAACACAGATACGCAGTATTTT
CDR3 protein: CSVGPGPNTDTQYF

clone size: -
V gene: TRBV29-1
J gene: TRBJ2-7
D gene: -
CDR3 DNA: TGCAGCGTTGGTGGAGGGATCGAGCAGTACTTC
CDR3 protein: CSVGGGIEQYF

clone size: -
V gene: TRBV10-3
J gene: TRBJ2-5
D gene: -
CDR3 DNA: TGTGCCATCACCCAGGGGGCGGGAGGGCCTTTTGATGAGCAGTACTTC
CDR3 protein: CAITQGAGGPFDEQYF

clone size: many
V gene: TRBV19
J gene: TRBJ1-2
D gene: -
CDR3 DNA: TGTGCCAGTAACGGACAGTCAAACTATGGCTACACCTTC
CDR3 protein: CASNGQSNYGYTF

clone size: -
V gene: TRBV6-1
J gene: TRBJ1-5
D gene: TRBD1
CDR3 DNA: TGTGCCAGCAGTGATCGGACAGGGGGCCAGCCCCAGCATTTT
CDR3 protein: CASSDRTGGQPQHF

clone size: -
V gene: TRBV11-2
J gene: TRBJ1-4
D gene: -
CDR3 DNA: TGTGCCAGCAGCCCTCAGCCGGAGAATGAAAAACTGTTTTTT
CDR3 protein: CASSPQPENEKLFF

clone size: -
V gene: TRBV11-2
J gene: TRBJ2-7
D gene: TRBD1
CDR3 DNA: TGTGCCAGCAGCGCTGATCGGACAGGGGTGAGGGGTTACTCCTACGAGCAGTACTTC
CDR3 protein: CASSADRTGVRGYSYEQYF

clone size: -
V gene: TRBV28
J gene: TRBJ2-5
D gene: -
CDR3 DNA: TGTGCCAGCAGTTGGGGCGCTGAGACCCAGTACTTC
CDR3 protein: CASSWGAETQYF

clone size: -
V gene: TRBV9
J gene: TRBJ1-6
D gene: -
CDR3 DNA: TGTGCCAGCAGCCCCCGGGTTGGAAGTAATAATTCACCCCTCCACTTT
CDR3 protein: CASSPRVGSNNSPLHF

clone size: few
V gene: TRBV20-1
J gene: TRBJ2-1
D gene: -
CDR3 DNA: TGCAGTGCTAGAGATCCGGACCCAGACAATGAGCAGTTCTTC
CDR3 protein: CSARDPDPDNEQFF

clone size: many
V gene: TRBV4-1
J gene: TRBJ2-7
D gene: -
CDR3 DNA: TGCGCCAGCAGCCGGACAAGGCAATACGAGCAGTACTTC
CDR3 protein: CASSRTRQYEQYF

clone size: -
V gene: TRBV6-5
J gene: TRBJ2-5
D gene: -
CDR3 DNA: TGTGCCAGCAACTCCGGGACTGAGCAGTACTTC
CDR3 protein: CASNSGTEQYF

clone size: -
V gene: TRBV18
J gene: TRBJ2-1
D gene: TRBD2
CDR3 DNA: TGTGCCAGCTCACCAAGTATGCGGGAGTACAATGAGCAGTTCTTC
CDR3 protein: CASSPSMREYNEQFF